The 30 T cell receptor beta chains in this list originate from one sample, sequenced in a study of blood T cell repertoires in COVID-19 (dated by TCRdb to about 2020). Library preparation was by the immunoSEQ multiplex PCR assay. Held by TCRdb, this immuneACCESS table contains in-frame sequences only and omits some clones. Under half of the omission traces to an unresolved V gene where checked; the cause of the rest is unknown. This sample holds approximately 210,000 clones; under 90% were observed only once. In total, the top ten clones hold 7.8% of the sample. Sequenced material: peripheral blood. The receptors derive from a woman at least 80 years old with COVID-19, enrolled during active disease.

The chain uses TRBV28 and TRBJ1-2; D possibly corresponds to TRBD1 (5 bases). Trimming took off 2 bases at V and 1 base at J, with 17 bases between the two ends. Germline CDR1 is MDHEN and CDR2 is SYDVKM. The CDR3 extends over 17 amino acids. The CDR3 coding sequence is TGTGCCAGCAGTTTACCCGGTGGGGGGGTCCGTAACTATGGCTACACCTTC. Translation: CASSLPGGGVRNYGYTF.

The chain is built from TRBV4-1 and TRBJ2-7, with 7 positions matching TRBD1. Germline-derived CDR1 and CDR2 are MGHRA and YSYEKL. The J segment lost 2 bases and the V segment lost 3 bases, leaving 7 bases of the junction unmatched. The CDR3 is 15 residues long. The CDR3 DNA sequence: TGCGCCAGCAGCCATTCGGGACAGATCACCTACGAGCAGTACTTC. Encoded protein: CASSHSGQITYEQYF.

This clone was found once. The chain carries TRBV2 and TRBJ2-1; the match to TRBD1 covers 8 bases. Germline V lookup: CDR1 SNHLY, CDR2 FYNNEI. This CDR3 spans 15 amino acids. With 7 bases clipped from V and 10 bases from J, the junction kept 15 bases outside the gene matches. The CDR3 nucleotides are TGTGCCAGCATATCCGACAGGGGATACTCCAGGGAGCAGTTCTTC. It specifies CASISDRGYSREQFF.

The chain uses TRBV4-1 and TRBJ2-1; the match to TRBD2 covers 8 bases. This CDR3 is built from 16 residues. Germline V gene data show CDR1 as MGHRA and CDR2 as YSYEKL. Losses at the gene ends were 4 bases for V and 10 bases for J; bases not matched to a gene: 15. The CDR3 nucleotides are TGCGCCAGCAGCCCCCGCCCGCGAGCGGGAGAAGGCGAGCAGTTCTTC. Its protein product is CASSPRPRAGEGEQFF.

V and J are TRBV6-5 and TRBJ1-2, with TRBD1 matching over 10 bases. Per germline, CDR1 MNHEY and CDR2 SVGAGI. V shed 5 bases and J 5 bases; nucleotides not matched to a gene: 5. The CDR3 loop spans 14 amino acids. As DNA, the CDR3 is TGTGCCAGCAGTCCCCCGGGACAGGGGTATGGCTACACCTTC. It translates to CASSPPGQGYGYTF.

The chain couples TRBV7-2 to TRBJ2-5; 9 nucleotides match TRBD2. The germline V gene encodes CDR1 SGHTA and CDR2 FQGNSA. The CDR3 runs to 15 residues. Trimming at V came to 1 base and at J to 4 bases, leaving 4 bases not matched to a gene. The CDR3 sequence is CASSLEGTSRETQYF. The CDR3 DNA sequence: TGTGCCAGCAGCTTAGAGGGGACTAGCCGAGAGACCCAGTACTTC.

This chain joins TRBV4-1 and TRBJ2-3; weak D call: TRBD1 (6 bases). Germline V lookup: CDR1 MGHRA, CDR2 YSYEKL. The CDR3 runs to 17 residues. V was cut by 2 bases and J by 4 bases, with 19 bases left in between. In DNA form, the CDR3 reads TGCGCCAGCAGCCAAAAATCCCCAGGCCCAGGGGCAGATACGCAGTATTTT. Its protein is CASSQKSPGPGADTQYF.

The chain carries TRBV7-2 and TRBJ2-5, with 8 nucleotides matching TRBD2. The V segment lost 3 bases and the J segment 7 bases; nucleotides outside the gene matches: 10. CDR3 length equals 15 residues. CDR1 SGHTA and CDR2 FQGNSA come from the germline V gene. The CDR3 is CASSLEGGTRGTQYF. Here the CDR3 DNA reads TGTGCCAGCAGCTTGGAAGGCGGGACTAGGGGGACCCAGTACTTC.

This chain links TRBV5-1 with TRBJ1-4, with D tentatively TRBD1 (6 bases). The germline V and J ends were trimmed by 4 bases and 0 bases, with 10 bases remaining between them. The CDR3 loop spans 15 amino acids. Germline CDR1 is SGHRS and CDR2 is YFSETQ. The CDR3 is CASSPYRATNEKLFF. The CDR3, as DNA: TGCGCCAGCAGCCCCTACAGGGCAACTAATGAAAAACTGTTTTTT.

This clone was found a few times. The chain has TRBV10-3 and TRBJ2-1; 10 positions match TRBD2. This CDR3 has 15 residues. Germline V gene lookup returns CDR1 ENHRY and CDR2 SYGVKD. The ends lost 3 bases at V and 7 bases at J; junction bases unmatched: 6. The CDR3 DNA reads TGTGCCATCAGTGATCGGCTAGCGGGAGTAAATGAGCAGTTCTTC. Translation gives CAISDRLAGVNEQFF.

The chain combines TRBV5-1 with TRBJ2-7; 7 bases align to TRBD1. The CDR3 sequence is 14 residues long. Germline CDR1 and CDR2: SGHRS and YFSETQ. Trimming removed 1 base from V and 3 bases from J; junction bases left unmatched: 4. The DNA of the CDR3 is TGCGCCAGCAGCTTGTTGGGACAGTTCTACGAGCAGTACTTC. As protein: CASSLLGQFYEQYF.

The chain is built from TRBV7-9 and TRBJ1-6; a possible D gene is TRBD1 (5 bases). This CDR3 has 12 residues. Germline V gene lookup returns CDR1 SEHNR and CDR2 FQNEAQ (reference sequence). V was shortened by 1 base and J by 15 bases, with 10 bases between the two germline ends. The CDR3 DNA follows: TGTGCCAGCAGCTTAGGTAGCACAGGCCTCCACTTT. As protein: CASSLGSTGLHF.

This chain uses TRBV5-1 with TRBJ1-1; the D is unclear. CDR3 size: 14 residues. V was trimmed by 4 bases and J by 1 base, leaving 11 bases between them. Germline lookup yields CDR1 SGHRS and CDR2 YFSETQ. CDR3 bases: TGCGCCAGCAGCAAGGAACAGCCGAACACTGAAGCTTTCTTT. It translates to CASSKEQPNTEAFF.

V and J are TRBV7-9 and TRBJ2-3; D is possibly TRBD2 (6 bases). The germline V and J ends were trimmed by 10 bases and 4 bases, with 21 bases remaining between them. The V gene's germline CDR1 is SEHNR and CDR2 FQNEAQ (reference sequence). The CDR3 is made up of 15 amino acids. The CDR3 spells CATGAMGGEADTQYF. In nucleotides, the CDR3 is TGTGCCACCGGGGCAATGGGGGGAGAGGCAGATACGCAGTATTTT. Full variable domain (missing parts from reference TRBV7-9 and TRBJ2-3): DTGVSQNPRHKITKRGQNVTFRCDPISEHNRLYWYRQTLGQGPEFLTYFQNEAQLEKSRLLSDRFSAERPKGSFSTLEIQRTEQGDSAMYLCATGAMGGEADTQYFGPGTRLTVL.

CDR3 in amino acids: CSDRDLLTDTQYF. The DNA of the CDR3 is TGCAGTGACCGGGATCTTCTCACAGATACGCAGTATTTT. The genes are TRBV29-1 and TRBJ2-3; tentative D call: TRBD2 (5 bases). This CDR3 is built from 13 residues. Per germline, CDR1 SQVTM and CDR2 ANQGSEA.

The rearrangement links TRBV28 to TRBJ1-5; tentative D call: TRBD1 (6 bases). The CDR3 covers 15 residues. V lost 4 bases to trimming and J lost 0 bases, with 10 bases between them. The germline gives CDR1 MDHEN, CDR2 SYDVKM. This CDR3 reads CASSSGVYSNQPQHF. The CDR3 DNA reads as TGTGCCAGCAGTTCAGGGGTTTATAGCAATCAGCCCCAGCATTTT.

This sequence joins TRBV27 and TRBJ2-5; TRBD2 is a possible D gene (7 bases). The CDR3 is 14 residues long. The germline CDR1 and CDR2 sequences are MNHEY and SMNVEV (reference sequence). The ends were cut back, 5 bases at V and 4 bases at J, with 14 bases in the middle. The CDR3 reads CASSRGLGGETQYF. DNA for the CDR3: TGTGCCAGCAGTCGAGGACTAGGGGGAGAGACCCAGTACTTC.

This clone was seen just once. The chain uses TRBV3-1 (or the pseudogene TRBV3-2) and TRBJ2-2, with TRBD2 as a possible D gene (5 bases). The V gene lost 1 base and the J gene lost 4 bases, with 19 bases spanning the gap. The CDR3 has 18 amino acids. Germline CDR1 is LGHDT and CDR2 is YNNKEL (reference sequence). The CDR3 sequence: CASSQVGRFGISTGELFF. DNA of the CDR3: TGTGCCAGCAGCCAAGTTGGGCGCTTCGGGATATCCACCGGGGAGCTGTTTTTT.

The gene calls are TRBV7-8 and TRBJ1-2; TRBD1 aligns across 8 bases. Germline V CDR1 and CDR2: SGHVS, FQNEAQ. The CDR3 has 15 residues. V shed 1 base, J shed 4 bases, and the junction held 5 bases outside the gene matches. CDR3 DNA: TGTGCCAGCAGCTTAGGAACAGGGGGGCCCTATGGCTACACCTTC. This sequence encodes CASSLGTGGPYGYTF. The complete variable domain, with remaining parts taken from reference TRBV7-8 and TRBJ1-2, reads GAGVSQSPRYKVAKRGQDVALRCDPISGHVSLFWYQQALGQGPEFLTYFQNEAQLDKSGLPSDRFFAERPEGSVSTLKIQRTQQEDSAVYLCASSLGTGGPYGYTFGSGTRLTVV.

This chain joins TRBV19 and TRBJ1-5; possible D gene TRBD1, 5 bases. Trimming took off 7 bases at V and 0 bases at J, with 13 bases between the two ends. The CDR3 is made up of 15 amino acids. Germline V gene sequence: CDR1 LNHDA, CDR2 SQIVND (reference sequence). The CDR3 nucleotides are TGTGCCAGTACGGGGGGATACTATAGCAATCAGCCCCAGCATTTT. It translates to CASTGGYYSNQPQHF.

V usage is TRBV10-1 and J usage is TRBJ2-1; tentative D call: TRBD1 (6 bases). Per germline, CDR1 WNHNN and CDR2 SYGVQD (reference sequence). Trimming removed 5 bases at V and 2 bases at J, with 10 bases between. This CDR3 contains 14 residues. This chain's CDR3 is CASSPEGAYNEQFF. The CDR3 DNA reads TGCGCCAGCAGTCCTGAGGGGGCCTACAATGAGCAGTTCTTC.

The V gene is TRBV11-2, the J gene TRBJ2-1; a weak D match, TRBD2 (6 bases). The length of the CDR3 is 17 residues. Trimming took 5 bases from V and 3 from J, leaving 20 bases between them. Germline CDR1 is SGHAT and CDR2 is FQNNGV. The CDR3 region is CASSPTRGGPSYNEQFF. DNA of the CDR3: TGTGCCAGCAGCCCGACTAGGGGAGGCCCCAGCTACAATGAGCAGTTCTTC.

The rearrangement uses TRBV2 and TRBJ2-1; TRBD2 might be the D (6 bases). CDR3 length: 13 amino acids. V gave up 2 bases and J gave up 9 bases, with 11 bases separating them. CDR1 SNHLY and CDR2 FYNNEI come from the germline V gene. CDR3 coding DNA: TGTGCCAGCAGTGAACGGGAGATGGGTGAGCAGTTCTTC. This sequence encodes CASSEREMGEQFF.

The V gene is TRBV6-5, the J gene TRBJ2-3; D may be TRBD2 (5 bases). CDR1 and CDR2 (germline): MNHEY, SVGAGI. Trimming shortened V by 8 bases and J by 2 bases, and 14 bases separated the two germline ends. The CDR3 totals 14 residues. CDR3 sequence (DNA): TGTGCCAGCCTTAAGTGGGGAGCCACAGATACGCAGTATTTT. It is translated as CASLKWGATDTQYF.

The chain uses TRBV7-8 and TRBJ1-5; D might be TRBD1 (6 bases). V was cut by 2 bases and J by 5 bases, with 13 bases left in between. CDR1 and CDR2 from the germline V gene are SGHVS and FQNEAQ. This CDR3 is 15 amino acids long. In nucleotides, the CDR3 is TGTGCCAGCAGCTTAAACGGGGGGCCGGATCAGCCCCAGCATTTT. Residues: CASSLNGGPDQPQHF.

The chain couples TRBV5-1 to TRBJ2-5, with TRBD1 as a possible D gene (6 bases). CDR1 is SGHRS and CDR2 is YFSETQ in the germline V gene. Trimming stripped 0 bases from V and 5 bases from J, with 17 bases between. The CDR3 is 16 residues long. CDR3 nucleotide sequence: TGCGCCAGCAGCTTGGCATGGGCTGGGGGCAGGGAGACCCAGTACTTC. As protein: CASSLAWAGGRETQYF. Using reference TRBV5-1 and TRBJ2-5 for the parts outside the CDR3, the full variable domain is KAGVTQTPRYLIKTRGQQVTLSCSPISGHRSVSWYQQTPGQGLQFLFEYFSETQRNKGNFPGRFSGRQFSNSRSEMNVSTLELGDSALYLCASSLAWAGGRETQYFGPGTRLLVL.

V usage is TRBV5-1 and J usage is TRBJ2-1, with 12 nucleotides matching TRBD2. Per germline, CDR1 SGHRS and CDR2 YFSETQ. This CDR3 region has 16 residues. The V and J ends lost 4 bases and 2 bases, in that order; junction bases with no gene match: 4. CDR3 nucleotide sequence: TGCGCCAGCAGCCCCGGACTAGCGGGAACCTACAATGAGCAGTTCTTC. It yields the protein CASSPGLAGTYNEQFF.

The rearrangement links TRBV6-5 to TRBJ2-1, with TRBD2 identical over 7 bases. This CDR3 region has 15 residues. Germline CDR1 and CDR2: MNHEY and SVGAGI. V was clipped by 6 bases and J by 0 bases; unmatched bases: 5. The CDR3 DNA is TGTGCCAGCAGGGGAGGCGGGAGCTCCTACAATGAGCAGTTCTTC. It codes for CASRGGGSSYNEQFF.

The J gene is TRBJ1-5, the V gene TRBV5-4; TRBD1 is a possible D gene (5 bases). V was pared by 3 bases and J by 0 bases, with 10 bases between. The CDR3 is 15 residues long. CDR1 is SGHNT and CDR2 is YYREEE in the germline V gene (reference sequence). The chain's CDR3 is CASSSGGDSNQPQHF. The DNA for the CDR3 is TGTGCCAGCAGCTCGGGGGGGGATAGCAATCAGCCCCAGCATTTT.

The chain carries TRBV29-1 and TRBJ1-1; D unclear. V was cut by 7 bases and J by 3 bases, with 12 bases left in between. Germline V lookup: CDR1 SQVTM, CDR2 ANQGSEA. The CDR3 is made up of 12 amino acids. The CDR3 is CSGLDGDTEAFF. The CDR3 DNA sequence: TGCAGCGGCCTGGACGGGGACACTGAAGCTTTCTTT.